This TCR beta chain was captured by sequencing in a study of blood T cell repertoires in COVID-19. Study in general: Some COVID-19 samples were acute and others convalescent; all came from the United States, Italy and Spain.

V trimming: 6 bases; J trimming: 8 bases; junction bases outside the gene matches: 9. Germline CDR1 SEHNR, CDR2 FQNEAQ (reference sequence). The CDR3 loop spans 13 amino acids. The data were produced by immunoSEQ multiplex PCR, yet TCRdb's version contains in-frame clones alone and is incomplete. This sample has 130,000 or so clones; approximately 87% occur once, and the top ten carry about 2.1%. The sequencing sample was made of peripheral blood. This clonotype was obtained from a woman aged 50 to 60 with acute or convalescent COVID-19. V usage is TRBV7-9 and J usage is TRBJ1-2; 7 nucleotides match TRBD1. The CDR3 region is CASRNEYRGGYTF. DNA for the CDR3: TGTGCCAGCAGAAATGAGTACAGGGGCGGCTACACCTTC.